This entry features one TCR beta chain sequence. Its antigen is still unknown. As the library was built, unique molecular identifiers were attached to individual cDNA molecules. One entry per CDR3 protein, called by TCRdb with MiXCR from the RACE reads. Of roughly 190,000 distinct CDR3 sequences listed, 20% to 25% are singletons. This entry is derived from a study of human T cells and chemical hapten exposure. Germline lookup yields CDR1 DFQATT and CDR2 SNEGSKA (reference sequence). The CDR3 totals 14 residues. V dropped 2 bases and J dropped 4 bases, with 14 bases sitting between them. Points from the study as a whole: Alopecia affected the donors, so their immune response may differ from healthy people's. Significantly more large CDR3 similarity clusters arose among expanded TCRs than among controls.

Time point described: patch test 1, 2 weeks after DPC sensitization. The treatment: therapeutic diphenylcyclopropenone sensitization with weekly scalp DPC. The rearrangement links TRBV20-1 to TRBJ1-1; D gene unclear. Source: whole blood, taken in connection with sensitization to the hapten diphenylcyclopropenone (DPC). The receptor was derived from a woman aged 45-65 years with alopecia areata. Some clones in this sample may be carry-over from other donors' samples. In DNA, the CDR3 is TGCAGTGCTAGACCCCCGCGCGGAGGCACTGAAGCTTTCTTT. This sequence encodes CSARPPRGGTEAFF.